A single T cell receptor beta chain is shown here with its context. Antigen specificity is unknown. Germline CDR1 ENHRY, CDR2 SYGVKD. The germline V and J ends were trimmed by 10 bases and 8 bases, with 18 bases remaining between them. The CDR3 covers 13 residues. A couple of CD3G-deficient patients had more severe autoimmunity; all had some. Regulatory (CD25-high CD127-low) and conventional (CD25-low CD127-high) CD4+ T cells were sorted separately. The data originate from a study of regulatory T cells. Primers: 52 TRBV forward and 13 TRBJ reverse. TCRdb's table, derived via immunoSEQ multiplex PCR, lists solely in-frame clones and lacks some. Of about 35,000 clones in the sample, around 91% were seen once. Study results and limitations: In CD3G-deficient patients, conventional CD4+ T cells were enriched for hydrophobic CDR3 residues at positions 6 and 7. Patient repertoires had restricted TRB V-J pairs and skewed V and J usage, most in Tregs.

The rearrangement links TRBV10-3 to TRBJ2-1, with D possibly matching TRBD2 (5 bases). The sample consisted of conventional CD4+ T cells sorted from blood. The TCR sequence derives from a person aged 18-30 years with CD3G deficiency. CDR3 protein: CATKWGEGDEQFF. The CDR3 region has the DNA TGTGCCACCAAGTGGGGTGAGGGCGATGAGCAGTTCTTC.